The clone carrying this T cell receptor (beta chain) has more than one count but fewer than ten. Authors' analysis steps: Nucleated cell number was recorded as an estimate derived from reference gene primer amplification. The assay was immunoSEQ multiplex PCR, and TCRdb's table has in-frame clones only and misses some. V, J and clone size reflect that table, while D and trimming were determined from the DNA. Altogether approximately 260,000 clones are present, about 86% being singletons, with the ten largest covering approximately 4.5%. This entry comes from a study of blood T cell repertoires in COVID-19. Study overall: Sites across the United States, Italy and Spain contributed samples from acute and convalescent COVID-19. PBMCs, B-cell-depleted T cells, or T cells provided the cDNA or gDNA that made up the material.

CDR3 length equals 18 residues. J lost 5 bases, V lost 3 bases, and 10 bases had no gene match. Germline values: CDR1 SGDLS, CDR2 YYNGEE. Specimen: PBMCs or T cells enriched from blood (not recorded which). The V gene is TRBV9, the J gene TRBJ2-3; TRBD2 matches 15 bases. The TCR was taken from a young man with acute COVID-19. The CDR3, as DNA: TGTGCCAGCAGCGAAGGACTAGCGGGAGGGCCGTTGATAGATACGCAGTATTTT. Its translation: CASSEGLAGGPLIDTQYF.